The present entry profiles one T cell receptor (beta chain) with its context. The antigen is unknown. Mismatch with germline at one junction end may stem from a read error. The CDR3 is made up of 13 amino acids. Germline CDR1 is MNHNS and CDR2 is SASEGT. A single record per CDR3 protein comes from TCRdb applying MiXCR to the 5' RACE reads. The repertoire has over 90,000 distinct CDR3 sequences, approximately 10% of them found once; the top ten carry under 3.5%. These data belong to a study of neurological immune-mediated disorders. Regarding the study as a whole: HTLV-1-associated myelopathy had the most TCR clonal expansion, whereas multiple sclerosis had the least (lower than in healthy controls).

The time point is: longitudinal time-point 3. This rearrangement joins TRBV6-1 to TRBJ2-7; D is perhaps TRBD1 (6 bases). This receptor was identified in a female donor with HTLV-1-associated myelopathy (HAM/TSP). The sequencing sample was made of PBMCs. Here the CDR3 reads CAGRPTGTYEQYF. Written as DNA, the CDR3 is TGTGCCGGCAGACCTACAGGGACATACGAGCAGTACTTC.